This T cell receptor beta chain was identified in a study of T-cell reconstitution after alpha-beta-depleted transplantation in children. The V end lost 0 bases, the J end lost 5 bases, and 19 bases lay between the germline ends. In germline, CDR1 is DFQATT, CDR2 SNEGSKA (reference sequence). This CDR3 has 16 residues. A TCRbeta library incorporating unique molecular identifiers was prepared. TCRdb used MiXCR to reprocess the PCR reads, holding one entry per CDR3 protein. The data hold 450,000 to 600,000 distinct CDR3 sequences, with 8% to 11% observed a single time. This clonotype was picked up many times. The antigen is not known. Study-wide findings and caveats: Some patients owed their high day-60 TCRbeta diversity to surviving recipient T cells and thymic progenitors. One year post-transplant, T-cell counts and diversity were largely derived from T cells produced anew. Reportedly, alpha-beta T cells present about two months post-transplant originated from several hundred expanded clones of graft origin.

The sequenced sample was PBMCs, obtained before TCRalphabeta/CD19-depleted stem cell transplant. The TCR comes from a child younger than 10 with inherited bone marrow failure, due to receive a stem cell transplant. The rearrangement uses TRBV20-1 and TRBJ2-5; no definite D call. The CDR3: CSARDPLFRARETQYF. The CDR3 DNA reads as TGCAGTGCTAGAGATCCCCTCTTTAGGGCCCGGGAGACCCAGTACTTC.